The 12 T cell receptor beta chains presented below share a single source sample, sequenced in a study of blood T cell repertoires in COVID-19. TCRdb's copy holds only in-frame clones and misses some; the assay was immunoSEQ multiplex PCR. Altogether roughly 74,000 clones are present, approximately 91% being singletons, with the ten largest covering about 2.7%. What was sequenced was peripheral blood. The receptors stem from a man between 65 and 79 years old with active or convalescent COVID-19.

The chain is built from TRBV28 and TRBJ1-5, with D perhaps TRBD1 (6 bases). CDR1 is MDHEN and CDR2 is SYDVKM in the germline V gene. The CDR3 length is 13 residues. With 6 bases removed from V and 6 bases from J, the gap between germline ends came to 12 bases. The CDR3 DNA reads TGTGCCAGCAGACGCAGGGGTTTTCAGCCCCAGCATTTT. Amino acids: CASRRRGFQPQHF.

The V gene is TRBV12-3 or TRBV12-4, the J gene TRBJ1-2, with TRBD1 as a possible D gene (6 bases). This CDR3 contains 13 residues. The V gene lost 1 base and the J gene lost 6 bases, with 9 bases spanning the gap. The DNA for the CDR3 is TGTGCCAGCAGTTTAGTTACAGGGCATGGCTACACCTTC. Translated: CASSLVTGHGYTF.

This chain uses TRBV6-5 with TRBJ2-7, with unresolved D. The CDR3 is made up of 11 amino acids. Trimming shortened V by 1 base and J by 5 bases, and 3 bases separated the two germline ends. The V gene's germline CDR1 is MNHEY and CDR2 SVGAGI. The CDR3 is CASSYYNEQYF. The CDR3 DNA sequence: TGTGCCAGCAGTTACTATAACGAGCAGTACTTC.

The chain is built from TRBV11-2 and TRBJ1-2; D uncertain. There are 13 residues in the CDR3. V lost 6 bases to trimming and J lost 1 base, with 9 bases between them. Germline V gives CDR1 SGHAT, CDR2 FQNNGV. CDR3 sequence: CASSNTNNYGYTF. CDR3 nucleotides: TGTGCCAGCAGTAACACAAATAACTATGGCTACACCTTC. Full variable domain (rest looked up from reference TRBV11-2 and TRBJ1-2): EAGVAQSPRYKIIEKRQSVAFWCNPISGHATLYWYQQILGQGPKLLIQFQNNGVVDDSQLPKDRFSAERLKGVDSTLKIQPAKLEDSAVYLCASSNTNNYGYTFGSGTRLTVV.

The chain carries TRBV18 and TRBJ2-5; 8 bases fit TRBD1. The germline V gene has CDR1 KGHSH and CDR2 LQKENI. This CDR3 spans 13 amino acids. Trimming took 3 bases from V and 3 from J; bases not matched to a gene: 0. The DNA for the CDR3 is TGTGCCAGCTCACCGGACAGGGAAGAGACCCAGTACTTC. It codes for CASSPDREETQYF.

This chain links TRBV21-1 with TRBJ2-5; the table's D call, TRBD1, was not checked against the DNA. TRBV21-1 counts as a pseudogene. The length of the CDR3 is 16 residues. The CDR3, as DNA: TGTGCCAGCAGCAAAGGGTTTAGACAGGGAGGCGAGACCCAGTACTTC. Amino acids: CASSKGFRQGGETQYF.

This rearrangement joins TRBV30 to TRBJ2-3, with 9 bases fitting TRBD2. V was pared by 3 bases and J by 4 bases, with 2 bases of the junction left unmatched. Germline CDR1 reads GTSNPN; CDR2 reads SVGIG (reference sequence). The CDR3 is 13 amino acids. CDR3 sequence reads: CAWSQRGADTQYF. As DNA, the CDR3 is TGTGCCTGGAGCCAGCGGGGGGCAGATACGCAGTATTTT.

This sequence joins TRBV19 and TRBJ1-4; D may be TRBD1 (5 bases). Germline assignment: CDR1 LNHDA and CDR2 SQIVND (reference sequence). The CDR3 loop spans 14 amino acids. Deletions cut 1 base from V and 10 bases from J, with 13 bases between. The CDR3 here is CASSIGGEYGKLFF. CDR3 DNA: TGTGCCAGTAGTATAGGGGGGGAGTATGGAAAACTGTTTTTT.

The chain is built from TRBV30 and TRBJ2-6; 8 bases agree with TRBD2. The J segment lost 2 bases and the V segment lost 8 bases, leaving 2 bases of the junction unmatched. Germline V gives CDR1 GTSNPN, CDR2 SVGIG (reference sequence). The CDR3 covers 13 residues. As DNA, the CDR3 is TGTGCCCGCGGGGGGCCTGGGGCCAACGTCCTGACTTTC. As protein: CARGGPGANVLTF.

The V and J genes are TRBV11-2 and TRBJ2-1; no clear D gene. The length of the CDR3 is 16 residues. With 3 bases removed from V and 0 bases from J, the gap between germline ends came to 12 bases. Germline CDR1 SGHAT, CDR2 FQNNGV. This CDR3 reads CASSLVPRPSYNEQFF. The CDR3, as DNA: TGTGCCAGCAGCTTGGTTCCCAGGCCCTCCTACAATGAGCAGTTCTTC.

The genes are TRBV19 and TRBJ2-3, with 11 bases that match TRBD1. This CDR3 spans 13 amino acids. V shed 8 bases, J shed 4 bases, and the junction held 2 bases outside the gene matches. Germline V gene sequence: CDR1 LNHDA, CDR2 SQIVND (reference sequence). The CDR3 DNA is TGTGCCAGTGGACAGGGGGCGTCAGATACGCAGTATTTT. This codes for CASGQGASDTQYF. The full variable domain, completed using reference TRBV19 and TRBJ2-3, is DGGITQSPKYLFRKEGQNVTLSCEQNLNHDAMYWYRQDPGQGLRLIYYSQIVNDFQKGDIAEGYSVSREKKESFPLTVTSAQKNPTAFYLCASGQGASDTQYFGPGTRLTVL.

CDR3 region: CASSQDPAGGNYNSPLHF. The CDR3, as DNA: TGTGCCAGCAGCCAAGATCCAGCGGGAGGGAACTATAATTCACCCCTCCACTTT. The rearrangement uses TRBV4-2 and TRBJ1-6, with no clear D. V lost 0 bases, J lost 3 bases, and 15 bases lay in between. The CDR3 totals 18 residues. Looked up from germline, CDR1 is LGHNA and CDR2 is YNFKEQ.